One and the same sample provided the 12 T cell receptor beta chains below, sequenced in a study of cytomegalovirus exposure and HLA in healthy donors. Sequencing used immunoSEQ multiplex PCR; TCRdb keeps in-frame clones, though not all of them. The sample contains about 180,000 clones, approximately 89% of which appear only once. The sequencing input was PBMCs. The origin of the receptors is a man aged 18 to 29 in good health and CMV-seropositive.

This rearrangement joins TRBV5-1 to TRBJ2-7; 12 nucleotides line up with TRBD1. From germline, CDR1 is SGHRS and CDR2 YFSETQ. J gave up 9 bases and V 4 bases, and 11 bases lay outside the gene matches. The CDR3 spans 15 residues. This CDR3 reads CASSASGTGGRVQYF. The CDR3 region has the DNA TGCGCCAGCAGCGCCTCCGGGACAGGGGGCCGCGTGCAGTACTTC.

This clone was picked up one time. V usage is TRBV28 and J usage is TRBJ2-1; 8 positions match TRBD1. The CDR3 spans 15 residues. Germline V lookup: CDR1 MDHEN, CDR2 SYDVKM. Trimming took 8 bases from V and 5 from J; bases not matched to a gene: 11. CDR3 DNA sequence: TGTGCCAGCCCCCCACCAGGGGGCGCGCACAATGAGCAGTTCTTC. The encoded protein is CASPPPGGAHNEQFF.

The rearrangement joins TRBV18 to TRBJ2-7, with 9 bases fitting TRBD1. There are 15 residues in the CDR3. Trimming cost V 6 bases and J 4 bases; bases outside gene matches: 10. CDR1 is KGHSH, CDR2 LQKENI, per germline. The CDR3 spells CASSRKRDREYEQYF. Written as DNA, the CDR3 is TGTGCCAGCTCTCGAAAGAGGGACAGGGAGTACGAGCAGTACTTC.

This chain links TRBV11-2 with TRBJ1-3; 7 positions match TRBD1. V lost 3 bases, J lost 2 bases, and 7 bases stayed unmatched. From germline, CDR1 is SGHAT and CDR2 FQNNGV. The CDR3 spans 16 residues. CDR3 region: CASSFPLGGTGNTIYF. CDR3 in DNA: TGTGCCAGCAGCTTCCCCTTAGGGGGCACTGGAAACACCATATATTTT.

V usage is TRBV5-6 and J usage is TRBJ1-4, with D unresolved. Germline CDR1 and CDR2: SGHDT and YYEEEE. V dropped 0 bases and J dropped 5 bases, with 11 bases sitting between them. CDR3 size: 15 residues. DNA of the CDR3: TGTGCCAGCAGCTTGGTCTCAGTTTCCAATGAAAAACTGTTTTTT. Encoded protein: CASSLVSVSNEKLFF. Combining the CDR3 with reference TRBV5-6 and TRBJ1-4 gives the whole variable domain DAGVTQSPTHLIKTRGQQVTLRCSPKSGHDTVSWYQQALGQGPQFIFQYYEEEERQRGNFPDRFSGHQFPNYSSELNVNALLLGDSALYLCASSLVSVSNEKLFFGSGTQLSVL.

The chain is built from TRBV6-5 and TRBJ2-2; no firm D call. The CDR3 has 13 amino acids. The germline V and J ends were trimmed by 6 bases and 1 base, with 6 bases remaining between them. Per the germline V gene, CDR1 is MNHEY and CDR2 is SVGAGI. DNA for the CDR3: TGTGCCAGCAGCACTTTGAACACCGGGGAGCTGTTTTTT. This sequence encodes CASSTLNTGELFF.

The chain recombines TRBV7-3 with TRBJ2-1; D perhaps matches TRBD2 (5 bases). Between the trimmed V and J ends, which lost 5 bases and 14 bases, there was a span of 19 bases. Germline V lookup: CDR1 SGHTA, CDR2 FQGTGA. The CDR3 loop spans 13 amino acids. Here the CDR3 reads CASSAGRETAKFF. In DNA, the CDR3 is TGTGCCAGCAGCGCCGGACGGGAAACAGCGAAGTTCTTC.

This rearrangement joins TRBV19 to TRBJ2-1, with 10 bases aligning to TRBD2. The CDR3 extends over 16 amino acids. V lost 4 bases and J lost 6; bases outside the gene matches: 9. Germline V gene lookup returns CDR1 LNHDA and CDR2 SQIVND (reference sequence). CDR3 in DNA: TGTGCCAGTAGTAGGGGCTCTAGCGGGAGAACCAATGAGCAGTTCTTC. The encoded protein is CASSRGSSGRTNEQFF. Based on the CDR3 plus reference TRBV19 and TRBJ2-1, the full variable domain is DGGITQSPKYLFRKEGQNVTLSCEQNLNHDAMYWYRQDPGQGLRLIYYSQIVNDFQKGDIAEGYSVSREKKESFPLTVTSAQKNPTAFYLCASSRGSSGRTNEQFFGPGTRLTVL.

This clone is a singleton in its sample. The chain recombines TRBV28 with TRBJ1-3; 7 bases match TRBD1. This CDR3 has 14 amino acids. Per germline, CDR1 MDHEN and CDR2 SYDVKM. V was clipped by 8 bases and J by 0 bases; unmatched bases: 4. The CDR3 sequence: CASGTGASGNTIYF. The CDR3, as DNA: TGTGCCAGCGGAACAGGGGCCTCTGGAAACACCATATATTTT.

The CDR3 sequence: CASRYVAGGYNEQFF. The CDR3 DNA is TGTGCCAGCAGGTATGTGGCGGGAGGCTACAATGAGCAGTTCTTC. The J gene is TRBJ2-1, the V gene TRBV28; 8 nucleotides match TRBD2. Germline values: CDR1 MDHEN, CDR2 SYDVKM. V gave up 6 bases and J gave up 3 bases; unmatched junction bases: 7. The CDR3 is 15 residues long.

V and J are TRBV30 and TRBJ1-2; possible D gene TRBD1, 6 bases. CDR1 and CDR2 from the germline V gene are GTSNPN and SVGIG (reference sequence). This CDR3 has 13 amino acids. V lost 5 bases to trimming and J lost 1 base, with 11 bases between them. Here the CDR3 reads CAWGTGINYGYTF. The CDR3 nucleotides read TGTGCCTGGGGTACAGGGATTAACTATGGCTACACCTTC.

This rearrangement joins TRBV11-2 to TRBJ1-2; 7 nucleotides agree with TRBD1. Per germline, CDR1 SGHAT and CDR2 FQNNGV. Trimming took 0 bases from V and 9 from J; bases not matched to a gene: 10. The CDR3 loop spans 15 amino acids. The CDR3 here is CASSLEPGQLLRYTF. CDR3 in DNA: TGTGCCAGCAGCTTAGAACCGGGACAGCTACTGCGCTACACCTTC.